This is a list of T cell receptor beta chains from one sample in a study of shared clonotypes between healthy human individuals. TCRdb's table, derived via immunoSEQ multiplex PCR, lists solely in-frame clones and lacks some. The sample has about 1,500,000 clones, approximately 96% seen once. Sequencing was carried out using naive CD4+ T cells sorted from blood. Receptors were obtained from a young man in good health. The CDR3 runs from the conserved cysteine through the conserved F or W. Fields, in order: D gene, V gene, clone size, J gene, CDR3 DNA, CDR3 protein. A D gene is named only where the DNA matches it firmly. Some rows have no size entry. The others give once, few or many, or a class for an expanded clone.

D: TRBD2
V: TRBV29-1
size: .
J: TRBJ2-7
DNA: TGCAGCGTTGAAGATACGGGGGGTAGGGGACGTGACGAGCAGTACTTC
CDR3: CSVEDTGGRGRDEQYF

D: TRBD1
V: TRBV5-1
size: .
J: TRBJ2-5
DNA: TGCGCCAGCAGCTCCGAAGGACAGGGAGAGACCCAGTACTTC
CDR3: CASSSEGQGETQYF

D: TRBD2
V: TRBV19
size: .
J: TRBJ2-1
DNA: TGTGCCAGTAGTATAGTCCTTTCGCTAGCGGTTCAAAATGAGCAGTTCTTC
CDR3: CASSIVLSLAVQNEQFF

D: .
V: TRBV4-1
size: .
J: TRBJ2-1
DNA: TGCGCCAGCAGCGGAAGTATTGGACGGAGCTCCTACAATGAGCAGTTCTTC
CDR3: CASSGSIGRSSYNEQFF

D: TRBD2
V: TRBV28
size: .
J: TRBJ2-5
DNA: TGTGCCAGCAGTTTAGGGAGGGGAAGGGAGACCCAGTACTTC
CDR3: CASSLGRGRETQYF

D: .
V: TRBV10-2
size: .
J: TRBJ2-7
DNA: TGCGCCACGGGACTTTCCTACGAGCAGTACTTC
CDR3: CATGLSYEQYF

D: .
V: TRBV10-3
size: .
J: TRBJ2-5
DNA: TGTGCCATCAGTGACGGGGGATGGTACCAAGAGACCCAGTACTTC
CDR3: CAISDGGWYQETQYF

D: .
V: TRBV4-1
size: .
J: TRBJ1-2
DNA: TGCGCCAGCAGCCACCCGGGGCGAGACTATGGCTACACCTTC
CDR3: CASSHPGRDYGYTF

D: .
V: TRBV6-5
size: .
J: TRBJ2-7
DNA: TGTGCCAGCAGTTACAGTGCGGTCCAGGCCTACGAGCAGTACTTC
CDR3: CASSYSAVQAYEQYF

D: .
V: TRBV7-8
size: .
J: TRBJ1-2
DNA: TGTGCCAGCAGCTTAACCCCAAACTATGGCTACACCTTC
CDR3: CASSLTPNYGYTF

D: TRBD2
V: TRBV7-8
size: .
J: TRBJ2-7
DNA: TGTGCCAGCAGTCGACTAGCGGGTACCTACGAGCAGTACTTC
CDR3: CASSRLAGTYEQYF

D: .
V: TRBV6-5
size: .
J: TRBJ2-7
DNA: TGTGCCAGCAGTTCGTCCCATGGGGGCCTCTACGAGCAGTACTTC
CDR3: CASSSSHGGLYEQYF

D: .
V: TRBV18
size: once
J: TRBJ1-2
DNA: TGTGCCAGCTCATCGACGAGGGATAGCTATGGCTACACCTTC
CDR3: CASSSTRDSYGYTF

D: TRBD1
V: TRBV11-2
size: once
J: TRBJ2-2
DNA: TGTGCCAGCAGACCGCTAGGCGGGACAGGGGACACCGGGGAGCTGTTTTTT
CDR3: CASRPLGGTGDTGELFF

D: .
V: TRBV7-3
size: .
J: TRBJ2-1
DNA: TGTGCCAGCAGCTCAAATTTACAACCTTACAATGAGCAGTTCTTC
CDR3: CASSSNLQPYNEQFF

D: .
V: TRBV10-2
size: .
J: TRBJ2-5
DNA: TGCGCCACCAACTACGACCAAGAGACCCAGTACTTC
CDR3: CATNYDQETQYF

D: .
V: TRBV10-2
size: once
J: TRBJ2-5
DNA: TGCGCCAGCAGTGAGTCGTTACAGACCCAGTACTTC
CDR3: CASSESLQTQYF

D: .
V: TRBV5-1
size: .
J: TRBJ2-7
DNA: TGCGCCAGCAGCTTGGGATGGGACTACGAGCAGTACTTC
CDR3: CASSLGWDYEQYF

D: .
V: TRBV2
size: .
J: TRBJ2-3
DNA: TGTGCCAGCAGTGAAGCGACAGATACGCAGTATTTT
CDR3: CASSEATDTQYF

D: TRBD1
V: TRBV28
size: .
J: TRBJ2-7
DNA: TGTGCCAGCACCGGTGGTGGGGGGACAGGGGTTTACGAGCAGTACTTC
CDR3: CASTGGGGTGVYEQYF

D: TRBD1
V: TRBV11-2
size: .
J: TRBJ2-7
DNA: TGTGCCAGCAGCCCCCCGGGACAGGGATACGAGCAGTACTTC
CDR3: CASSPPGQGYEQYF

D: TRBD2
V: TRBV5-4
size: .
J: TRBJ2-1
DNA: TGTGCCAGCAGCTTGGTCAGGGGCGGGAGGGCCTCCTACAATGAGCAGTTCTTC
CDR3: CASSLVRGGRASYNEQFF

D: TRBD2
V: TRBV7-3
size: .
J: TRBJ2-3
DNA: TGTGCCAGCAGCCCCGGGACTACCGGTACGCAGTATTTT
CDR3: CASSPGTTGTQYF

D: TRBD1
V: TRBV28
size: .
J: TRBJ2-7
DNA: TGTGCCAGCAGTTTAGCAGGGGGAGTTTACGAGCAGTACTTC
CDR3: CASSLAGGVYEQYF

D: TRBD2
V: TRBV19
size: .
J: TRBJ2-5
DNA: TGTGCCAGTAGTAGGCTCGGACTAGAGGGGACAGAGACCCAGTACTTC
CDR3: CASSRLGLEGTETQYF

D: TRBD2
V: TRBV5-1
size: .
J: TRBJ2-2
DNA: TGCGCCAGCAGCTTGGTATTTGCGGGAGGGACCGGGGAGCTGTTTTTT
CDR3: CASSLVFAGGTGELFF

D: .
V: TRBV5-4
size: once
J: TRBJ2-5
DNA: TGTGCCAGCAGCCCGACTAGACAAGAGACCCAGTACTTC
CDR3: CASSPTRQETQYF

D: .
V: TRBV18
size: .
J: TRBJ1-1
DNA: TGTGCCAGCTCACCGACCATGGGGGCCCCTGAAGCTTTCTTT
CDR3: CASSPTMGAPEAFF

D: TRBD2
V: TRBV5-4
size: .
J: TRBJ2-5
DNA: TGTGCCAGCAGCTTTCTACTAGCGGGAGGGCCTGTCTCTCAGGAGACCCAGTACTTC
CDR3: CASSFLLAGGPVSQETQYF

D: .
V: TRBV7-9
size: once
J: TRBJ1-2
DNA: TGTGCCAGCAGCTTAGGCCAGAGTGGCTACACCTTC
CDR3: CASSLGQSGYTF

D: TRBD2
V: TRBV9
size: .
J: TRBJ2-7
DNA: TGTGCCAGCAGCGTAGGGACTAGCGGGAGGGCCTTACGTTACGAGCAGTACTTC
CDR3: CASSVGTSGRALRYEQYF

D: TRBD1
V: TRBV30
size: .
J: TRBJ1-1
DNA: TGTGCCTGGACAGGGGGGGTTCTGACTGAAGCTTTCTTT
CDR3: CAWTGGVLTEAFF

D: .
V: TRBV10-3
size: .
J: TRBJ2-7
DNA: TGTGCCATCGGTGGGGGAAACCCCAGGGGTTACGAGCAGTACTTC
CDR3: CAIGGGNPRGYEQYF

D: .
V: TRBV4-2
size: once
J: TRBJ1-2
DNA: TGTGCCAGCAGCCCAAGTGGGGGGGCTGACTATGGCTACACCTTC
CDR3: CASSPSGGADYGYTF

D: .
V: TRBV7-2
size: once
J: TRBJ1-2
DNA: TGTGCCAGCAGCTTAGAGGCCTATGGCTACACCTTC
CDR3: CASSLEAYGYTF

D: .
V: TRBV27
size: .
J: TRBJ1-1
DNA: TGTGCCAGCAGTTTGTGGATCAACACTGAAGCTTTCTTT
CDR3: CASSLWINTEAFF

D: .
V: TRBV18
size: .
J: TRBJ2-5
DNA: TGTGCCAGCTCACCAGTCGGAGAGACCCAGTACTTC
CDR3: CASSPVGETQYF

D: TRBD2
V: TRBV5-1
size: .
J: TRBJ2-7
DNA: TGCGCCAGCAGCTTGTTTCCTAGCGGGAGGCTCTACGAGCAGTACTTC
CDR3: CASSLFPSGRLYEQYF

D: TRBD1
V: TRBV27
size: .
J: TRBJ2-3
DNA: TGTGCCAGCAGTCCTTACAGGGGTTTCGGTAGCACAGATACGCAGTATTTT
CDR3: CASSPYRGFGSTDTQYF

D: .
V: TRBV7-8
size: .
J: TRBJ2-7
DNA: TGTGCCAGCAGCTCGCGCCGATTAGGGACGGGAGCCCCCTACGAGCAGTACTTC
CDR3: CASSSRRLGTGAPYEQYF

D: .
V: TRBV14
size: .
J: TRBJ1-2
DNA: TGTGCCAGCAGACCTTCCGGGACCAACGGGTTGTTTGGCTACACCTTC
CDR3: CASRPSGTNGLFGYTF

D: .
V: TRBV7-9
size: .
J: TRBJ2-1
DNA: TGTGCCAGCAGCCAACGACTCCCCACGGGAGACAATGAGCAGTTCTTC
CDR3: CASSQRLPTGDNEQFF

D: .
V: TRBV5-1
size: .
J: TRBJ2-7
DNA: TGCGCCAGCAGCTTCCAACCGATCTCCTACGAGCAGTACTTC
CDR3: CASSFQPISYEQYF

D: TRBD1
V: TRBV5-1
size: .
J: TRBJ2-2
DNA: TGCGCCAGCAGCTATACGACCCGGGACAGGGTCGCCACCGGGGAGCTGTTTTTT
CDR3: CASSYTTRDRVATGELFF

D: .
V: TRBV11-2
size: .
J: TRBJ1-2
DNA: TGTGCCAGCAGGCGGCCGGGACGGGAGCTCGTTGGCTACACCTTC
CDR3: CASRRPGRELVGYTF

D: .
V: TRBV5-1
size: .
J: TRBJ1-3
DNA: TGCGCCAGCAGCTTGGCAGGGGTTAATGGAAACACCATATATTTT
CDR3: CASSLAGVNGNTIYF

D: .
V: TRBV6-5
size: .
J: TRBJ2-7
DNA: TGTGCCAGCAGTTCAGGGGTAAGGGAGCAGTACTTC
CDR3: CASSSGVREQYF

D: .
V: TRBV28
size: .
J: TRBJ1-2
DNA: TGTGCCAGCAGTTTATACGCAGGCCCCAATGGCTACACCTTC
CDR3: CASSLYAGPNGYTF

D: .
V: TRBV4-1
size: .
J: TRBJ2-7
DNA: TGCGCCAGCAGCCAAGATTCTCCCTTATTCGACAGGTGGGTGGATGGGTCCTACGAGCAGTACTTC
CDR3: CASSQDSPLFDRWVDGSYEQYF

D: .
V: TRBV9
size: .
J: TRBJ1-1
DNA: TGTGCCAGCAGCGTAGGGGGCACTGAAGCTTTCTTT
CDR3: CASSVGGTEAFF

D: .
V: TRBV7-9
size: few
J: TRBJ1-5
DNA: TGTGCCAGCAGCTTAGCGCAGGATTCACAGCCCCAGCATTTT
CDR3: CASSLAQDSQPQHF

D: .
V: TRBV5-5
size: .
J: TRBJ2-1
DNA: TGTGCCAGCAGCTTGAAACTAGGAGAGCAGTTCTTC
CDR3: CASSLKLGEQFF

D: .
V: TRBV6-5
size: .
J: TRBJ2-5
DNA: TGTGCCAGCAGAACAAAGTCCGAGACCCAGTACTTC
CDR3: CASRTKSETQYF

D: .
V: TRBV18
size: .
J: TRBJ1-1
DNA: TGTGCCAGCTCACCGAGGCAGAACACTGAAGCTTTCTTT
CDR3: CASSPRQNTEAFF

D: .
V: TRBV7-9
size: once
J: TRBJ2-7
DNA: TGTGCCATCACAGACTCCTACGAGCAGTACTTC
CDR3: CAITDSYEQYF